A single sample is the source of the 29 T cell receptor beta chains below, sequenced in a study of molecular identifiers for immune sequencing clone quantification. A single record per CDR3 protein comes from TCRdb applying MiXCR to the PCR reads. The sample includes about 320,000 distinct CDR3 sequences, over 20% of them seen just once. Sequenced input: naive CD8+ T cells from blood, with Jurkat cell RNA spiked in. Indicated subset: FACS-sorted CD8+CD4-CCR7+CD45RA+ naive T cells. The origin of the receptors is a human donor in good health. Some libraries in this study had Jurkat cell RNA spiked in.

This clonotype appeared many times. This chain links TRBV27 with TRBJ1-1, with D uncertain. This CDR3 region has 13 residues. Germline loops: CDR1 MNHEY, CDR2 SMNVEV (reference sequence). Trimming removed 4 bases from V and 5 bases from J, with 11 bases in between. The CDR3 sequence: CASSSEGQTEAFF. CDR3 bases: TGTGCCAGCAGTTCCGAGGGTCAAACTGAAGCTTTCTTT.

This clonotype was seen at least ten times. CDR3 sequence (DNA): TGTGCCAGCAGCCAGGGACAGGGCGATGAGCAGTTCTTC. Its protein is CASSQGQGDEQFF. The chain combines TRBV12-3 or TRBV12-4 with TRBJ2-1; 9 nucleotides align to TRBD1. The CDR3 has 13 amino acids. The V and J ends lost 6 bases and 8 bases, in that order; junction bases with no gene match: 5.

On this clonotype: A much bigger clone sits one base away, suggesting this may be a read error. This sequence joins TRBV5-3 and TRBJ2-5, with 8 bases fitting TRBD2. Being an ORF, TRBV5-3 has a function that is uncertain. There are 17 residues in the CDR3. The ends lost 10 bases at V and 2 bases at J; junction bases unmatched: 19. CDR3 DNA sequence: TGTGCCGGCAGCTTGCATCCTCTAGCGGGCGGGCAAGAGACCCAGTACTTC. Translated: CAGSLHPLAGGQETQYF.

This clonotype was recorded at least ten times. The chain joins TRBV28 to TRBJ2-7; 7 positions match TRBD2. Germline assignment: CDR1 MDHEN and CDR2 SYDVKM. The ends lost 6 bases at V and 3 bases at J; junction bases unmatched: 8. The CDR3 totals 14 residues. The CDR3 region has the DNA TGTGCCAGCAGAGGGAGGGGCGAACTCTACGAGCAGTACTTC. Protein: CASRGRGELYEQYF. Full variable domain (missing parts from reference TRBV28 and TRBJ2-7): DVKVTQSSRYLVKRTGEKVFLECVQDMDHENMFWYRQDPGLGLRLIYFSYDVKMKEKGDIPEGYSVSREKKERFSLILESASTNQTSMYLCASRGRGELYEQYFGPGTRLTVT.

In this sample, this clonotype turned up many times. The rearrangement joins TRBV5-1 to TRBJ2-7, with unresolved D. V lost 4 bases to trimming and J lost 3 bases, with 8 bases between them. This CDR3 region has 12 residues. CDR1 is SGHRS, CDR2 YFSETQ, per germline. The CDR3 reads CASSKPNYEQYF. CDR3 bases: TGCGCCAGCAGCAAACCGAACTACGAGCAGTACTTC.

This clonotype was seen ten or more times. CDR3 sequence reads: CASSASGPETQYF. In DNA form, the CDR3 reads TGTGCCAGCAGCGCTAGCGGTCCAGAGACCCAGTACTTC. The rearrangement links TRBV9 to TRBJ2-5, with TRBD2 matching 7 bases. The V gene's germline CDR1 is SGDLS and CDR2 YYNGEE. Trimming at V came to 3 bases and at J to 4 bases, leaving 3 bases not matched to a gene. The CDR3 length is 13 residues. The full variable domain, completed using reference TRBV9 and TRBJ2-5, is DSGVTQTPKHLITATGQRVTLRCSPRSGDLSVYWYQQSLDQGLQFLIQYYNGEERAKGNILERFSAQQFPDLHSELNLSSLELGDSALYFCASSASGPETQYFGPGTRLLVL.

The chain is built from TRBV7-9 and TRBJ2-7; possibly TRBD1 or TRBD2 for D (5 bases each). V shed 3 bases and J shed 4 bases, with 22 bases lying between them. Looked up from germline, CDR1 is SEHNR and CDR2 is FQNEAQ (reference sequence). CDR3 size: 17 residues. In DNA, the CDR3 is TGTGCCAGCAGCTTTTTTGGTGGGACGGCGCCCGGGTACGAGCAGTACTTC. It specifies CASSFFGGTAPGYEQYF.

The chain uses TRBV30 and TRBJ2-2; D perhaps matches TRBD1 (6 bases). Per the germline V gene, CDR1 is GTSNPN and CDR2 is SVGIG (reference sequence). The CDR3 has 15 amino acids. Trimming took 1 base from V and 0 from J, leaving 9 bases between them. The CDR3 sequence: CAWSGGQANTGELFF. The CDR3 coding sequence is TGTGCCTGGAGTGGGGGACAAGCGAACACCGGGGAGCTGTTTTTT.

This clonotype showed up just a few times. The V gene is TRBV24-1, the J gene TRBJ2-3; TRBD1 is a possible D gene (5 bases). CDR1 KGHDR and CDR2 SFDVKD come from the germline V gene. The CDR3 runs to 14 residues. V was cut by 7 bases and J by 2 bases, with 12 bases left in between. In DNA, the CDR3 is TGTGCCACCAGACTCAGGGTTCCCACAGATACGCAGTATTTT. It translates to CATRLRVPTDTQYF.

This clonotype was detected only a few times. The chain combines TRBV18 with TRBJ2-7, with TRBD1 identical over 7 bases. CDR3 length: 15 amino acids. Germline values: CDR1 KGHSH, CDR2 LQKENI. Trimming cost V 3 bases and J 5 bases; bases outside gene matches: 10. Written as DNA, the CDR3 is TGTGCCAGCTCACCCCCGTACACAGGGGTAAACGAGCAGTACTTC. It is translated as CASSPPYTGVNEQYF.

This clonotype appeared many times. The chain couples TRBV12-3 or TRBV12-4 to TRBJ1-5; 11 bases are a match to TRBD1. The CDR3 length is 15 residues. J lost 3 bases, V lost 6 bases, and 4 bases had no gene match. The CDR3 reads CASRGTGGFNQPQHF. The CDR3 DNA reads as TGTGCCAGCAGGGGGACAGGGGGTTTCAATCAGCCCCAGCATTTT.

This clonotype was seen many times. This chain joins TRBV7-9 and TRBJ2-7; 11 positions match TRBD1. V lost 1 base, J lost 5 bases, and 7 bases stayed unmatched. Germline V gives CDR1 SEHNR, CDR2 FQNEAQ (reference sequence). This CDR3 has 16 amino acids. The CDR3 protein is CASSLGPGQGAHEQYF. The CDR3 DNA sequence: TGTGCCAGCAGCTTAGGCCCAGGACAGGGGGCCCACGAGCAGTACTTC.

This clonotype was seen ten or more times. CDR3 nucleotides: TGTGCCAGCAGCCCTCGGACAGGGGTCGAGCAGTACTTC. Translating gives CASSPRTGVEQYF. The genes are TRBV7-9 and TRBJ2-7, with 9 bases identical to TRBD1. CDR1 and CDR2 from the germline V gene are SEHNR and FQNEAQ (reference sequence). The CDR3 sequence is 13 residues long. With 5 bases clipped from V and 6 bases from J, the junction kept 5 bases outside the gene matches.

Turning to this clonotype: A much larger clone is a single base away; this may be a read error. The chain joins TRBV4-3 to TRBJ1-2; D ambiguous. Germline values: CDR1 LGHNA, CDR2 YSLEER. CDR3 length: 13 amino acids. The V end was cut by 2 bases, the J end by 5 bases, with 9 bases between. The CDR3 nucleotides read TGCGCCAGCAGCCAAACCGCTTCATATGGCTACACCTTC. Amino acids: CASSQTASYGYTF.

This clonotype has at least ten counts. The rearrangement uses TRBV4-3 and TRBJ1-4; 9 bases fit TRBD1. The germline V gene has CDR1 LGHNA and CDR2 YSLEER. Losses at the gene ends were 4 bases for V and 5 bases for J; bases not matched to a gene: 11. This CDR3 region has 17 residues. This chain's CDR3 is CASSPDLTGGLNEKLFF. For the CDR3, the DNA is TGCGCCAGCAGCCCCGACCTAACAGGGGGCTTGAATGAAAAACTGTTTTTT.

There are many counts of this clonotype. The chain joins TRBV12-3 or TRBV12-4 to TRBJ2-5, with D uncertain. The CDR3 loop spans 14 amino acids. Trimming removed 2 bases from V and 2 bases from J, with 9 bases in between. In DNA form, the CDR3 reads TGTGCCAGCAGTTTAAAGGCTAGTCAAGAGACCCAGTACTTC. Its translation: CASSLKASQETQYF.

The rearrangement joins TRBV25-1 to TRBJ2-7; possible D gene TRBD1, 6 bases. The germline V gene encodes CDR1 MGHDK and CDR2 SYGVNS. Trimming stripped 4 bases from V and 2 bases from J, with 21 bases between. The CDR3 runs 17 residues. This chain's CDR3 is CASSGSTGTRTPYEQYF. CDR3 DNA sequence: TGTGCCAGCAGTGGGTCCACGGGGACAAGAACCCCCTACGAGCAGTACTTC.

This clonotype was recorded many times. The chain is built from TRBV7-9 and TRBJ2-3, with TRBD2 identical over 8 bases. CDR1 is SEHNR, CDR2 FQNEAQ, per germline (reference sequence). With V trimmed by 4 bases and J by 2 bases, 11 bases remained unmatched. The CDR3 contains 17 residues. The DNA for the CDR3 is TGTGCCAGCAGCTCTACCGTCGGGGGGGCGTCCACAGATACGCAGTATTTT. Translation: CASSSTVGGASTDTQYF.

A note on this clonotype: Given a much more abundant clone one base away, this may be a read error. The rearrangement uses TRBV29-1 and TRBJ2-3; D gene ambiguous. This CDR3 has 14 amino acids. Germline CDR1 and CDR2: SQVTM and ANQGSEA. CDR3 nucleotide sequence: TGCAGCGTTGAGTCTGGGGATCCCACAGATACGCGGTATTTT. It specifies CSVESGDPTDTRYF.

This clonotype appeared many times. This chain uses TRBV19 with TRBJ1-1, with D possibly being TRBD1 (6 bases). CDR3 length equals 12 residues. The ends were cut back, 7 bases at V and 5 bases at J, with 11 bases in the middle. The germline CDR1 and CDR2 sequences are LNHDA and SQIVND (reference sequence). The chain's CDR3 is CASTGGDTEAFF. DNA for the CDR3: TGTGCCAGTACTGGGGGCGATACTGAAGCTTTCTTT.

In regard to this clonotype: A much larger clone lies one base from this, so it may be a read error. V and J are TRBV5-4 and TRBJ2-7; tentatively, D is TRBD1 or TRBD2 (5 bases each). From germline, CDR1 is SGHNT and CDR2 YYREEE (reference sequence). This CDR3 has 12 amino acids. The CDR3 DNA sequence: TGTGCCGGCAGCTCCCAGGGAGACGAGCAGTACTTC. As protein: CAGSSQGDEQYF.

In its sample, this clonotype was seen many times. The V gene is TRBV30, the J gene TRBJ2-5; perhaps TRBD1 as D (5 bases). This CDR3 spans 13 amino acids. Germline lookup yields CDR1 GTSNPN and CDR2 SVGIG (reference sequence). The ends were cut back, 1 base at V and 6 bases at J, with 12 bases in the middle. The CDR3 DNA follows: TGTGCCTGGAGTGCCCAGGGCGTGCAGACCCAGTACTTC. It yields the protein CAWSAQGVQTQYF.

This clonotype was counted only a few times. This chain connects TRBV18 to TRBJ1-5, with TRBD1 identical over 7 bases. Germline CDR1 reads KGHSH; CDR2 reads LQKENI. The CDR3 is 17 amino acids. The ends lost 3 bases at V and 4 bases at J; junction bases unmatched: 12. CDR3 in amino acids: CASSPGMTGMGNQPQHF. Written as DNA, the CDR3 is TGTGCCAGCTCACCGGGAATGACAGGGATGGGAAATCAGCCCCAGCATTTT.

This clonotype was seen a handful of times. The rearrangement uses TRBV20-1 and TRBJ2-3; D might be TRBD2 (6 bases). Germline V lookup: CDR1 DFQATT, CDR2 SNEGSKA (reference sequence). Trimming removed 0 bases from V and 4 bases from J, with 26 bases in between. The CDR3 loop spans 19 amino acids. The CDR3 DNA reads as TGCAGTGCTAGAGATATTCGTGAGTCGGCGGGACGGGGCCCAGATACGCAGTATTTT. Its protein is CSARDIRESAGRGPDTQYF.

This chain connects TRBV3-1 to TRBJ2-4, with 10 bases aligning to TRBD1. The CDR3 consists of 17 residues. Germline V gives CDR1 LGHDT, CDR2 YNNKEL (reference sequence). Trimming removed 4 bases from V and 7 bases from J; junction bases left unmatched: 13. CDR3 region: CASSPIAPGTGENIQYF. CDR3 nucleotide sequence: TGTGCCAGCAGCCCCATCGCCCCCGGGACAGGGGAGAACATTCAGTACTTC.

The CDR3 sequence: CASSQYPLAEGIKKYSYEQYF. The CDR3 nucleotides read TGTGCCAGCAGCCAGTATCCCCTTGCGGAGGGGATAAAAAAATACTCCTACGAGCAGTACTTC. J is TRBJ2-7 and V is TRBV12-3 or TRBV12-4; possibly TRBD2 for D (6 bases). Deletions cut 6 bases from V and 0 bases from J, with 33 bases between. This CDR3 has 21 residues.

This clonotype was seen many times. The V gene is TRBV7-9, the J gene TRBJ2-3; perhaps TRBD2 as D (6 bases). Germline values: CDR1 SEHNR, CDR2 FQNEAQ (reference sequence). Between the trimmed V and J ends, which lost 5 bases and 0 bases, there was a span of 12 bases. There are 15 residues in the CDR3. The DNA for the CDR3 is TGTGCCAGCAGCCCGCTAGCGTCTAGCACAGATACGCAGTATTTT. This encodes CASSPLASSTDTQYF.

This clonotype was counted ten times or more. The chain combines TRBV28 with TRBJ2-1, with 9 positions matching TRBD2. The J segment lost 9 bases and the V segment lost 6 bases, leaving 15 bases of the junction unmatched. The CDR3 runs to 16 residues. CDR1 MDHEN and CDR2 SYDVKM come from the germline V gene. CDR3 sequence (DNA): TGTGCCAGCAGGTCCCCCTTAGGCGGGAGGGCCGTTGAGCAGTTCTTC. This translates into CASRSPLGGRAVEQFF.

In its sample, this clonotype was seen many times. V and J are TRBV30 and TRBJ2-7, with 11 bases fitting TRBD2. The CDR3 runs to 13 residues. CDR1 is GTSNPN, CDR2 SVGIG, per germline (reference sequence). The ends lost 5 bases at V and 7 bases at J; junction bases unmatched: 7. CDR3 DNA sequence: TGTGCCTGGTCCACTAGCGGGAGTGGTGAGCAGTACTTC. This gives the protein CAWSTSGSGEQYF.